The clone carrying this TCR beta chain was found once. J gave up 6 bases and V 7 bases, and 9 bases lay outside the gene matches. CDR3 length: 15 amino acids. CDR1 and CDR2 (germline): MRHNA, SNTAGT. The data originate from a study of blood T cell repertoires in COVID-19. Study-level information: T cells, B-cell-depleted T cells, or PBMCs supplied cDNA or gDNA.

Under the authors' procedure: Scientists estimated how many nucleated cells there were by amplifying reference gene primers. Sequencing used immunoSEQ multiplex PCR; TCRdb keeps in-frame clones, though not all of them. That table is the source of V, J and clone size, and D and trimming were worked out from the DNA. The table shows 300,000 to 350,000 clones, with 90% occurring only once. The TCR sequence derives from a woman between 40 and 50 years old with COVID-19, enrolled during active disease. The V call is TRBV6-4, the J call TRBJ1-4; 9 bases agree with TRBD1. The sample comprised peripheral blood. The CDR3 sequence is CASIRRDRVYEKLFF. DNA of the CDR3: TGTGCCAGCATTCGAAGGGACAGGGTTTATGAAAAACTGTTTTTT.